This passage covers 32 T cell receptor beta chains from one sample sequenced in a study of shared T cell receptors in the human thymus. This table comes from immunoSEQ multiplex PCR, and its TCRdb copy is limited to in-frame clones, with some not included. The sample has 72,000 or so clones, roughly 96% seen once. Source material: thymocytes. The source is a human donor.

The chain is built from TRBV9 and TRBJ2-1; no reliable D call. The CDR3 consists of 15 residues. Looked up from germline, CDR1 is SGDLS and CDR2 is YYNGEE. Trimming took 1 base from V and 0 from J, leaving 8 bases between them. The CDR3 spells CASSVSGSSYNEQFF. As DNA, the CDR3 is TGTGCCAGCAGCGTATCAGGCAGCTCCTACAATGAGCAGTTCTTC.

The V gene is TRBV5-1, the J gene TRBJ1-2; D not certain. The CDR3 spans 13 residues. Trimming stripped 3 bases from V and 3 bases from J, with 9 bases between. The germline CDR1 and CDR2 sequences are SGHRS and YFSETQ. Written as DNA, the CDR3 is TGCGCCAGCAGCTCGCTGCGGGACTATGGCTACACCTTC. As protein: CASSSLRDYGYTF. Full variable domain (rest looked up from reference TRBV5-1 and TRBJ1-2): KAGVTQTPRYLIKTRGQQVTLSCSPISGHRSVSWYQQTPGQGLQFLFEYFSETQRNKGNFPGRFSGRQFSNSRSEMNVSTLELGDSALYLCASSSLRDYGYTFGSGTRLTVV.

The J gene is TRBJ2-2, the V gene TRBV7-3, with D possibly being TRBD1 (6 bases). Trimming cost V 5 bases and J 1 base, with 14 bases left between them. This CDR3 contains 16 residues. Germline V lookup: CDR1 SGHTA, CDR2 FQGTGA. The CDR3, as DNA: TGTGCCAGCAGCAAAAACCCGGGACAGAACACCGGGGAGCTGTTTTTT. Translating it yields CASSKNPGQNTGELFF.

The gene calls are TRBV5-1 and TRBJ2-7, with a weak D call TRBD2 (6 bases). Germline lookup yields CDR1 SGHRS and CDR2 YFSETQ. The CDR3 is 14 amino acids. V lost 4 bases to trimming and J lost 3 bases, with 14 bases between them. CDR3 nucleotides: TGCGCCAGCAGCCTCGGCCGGGGGTTCTACGAGCAGTACTTC. Its protein product is CASSLGRGFYEQYF.

The chain recombines TRBV25-1 with TRBJ1-3; D gene ambiguous. From germline, CDR1 is MGHDK and CDR2 SYGVNS. Deletions cut 2 bases from V and 2 bases from J, with 19 bases between. This CDR3 has 18 residues. CDR3 in DNA: TGTGCCAGCAGTGAAAACTCGGTGGAGAGTCCTCCTGGAAACACCATATATTTT. Protein product: CASSENSVESPPGNTIYF.

The chain combines TRBV7-6 with TRBJ2-7; 7 bases line up with TRBD2. The CDR3 has 16 amino acids. Germline assignment: CDR1 SGHVS and CDR2 FNYEAQ. J was trimmed by 5 bases and V by 5 bases; bases with no gene match: 15. CDR3 sequence: CASSPMGGIDGHEQYF. Here the CDR3 DNA reads TGTGCCAGCAGCCCTATGGGGGGGATTGATGGCCACGAGCAGTACTTC.

The chain is built from TRBV7-9 and TRBJ1-4, with TRBD1 matching 7 bases. The V gene's germline CDR1 is SEHNR and CDR2 FQNEAQ (reference sequence). The CDR3 runs 16 residues. Trimming removed 5 bases from V and 7 bases from J; junction bases left unmatched: 13. CDR3 sequence: CASSLAIGGLGEKLFF. The CDR3 bases are TGTGCCAGCAGCCTCGCGATAGGGGGCCTGGGTGAAAAACTGTTTTTT.

The gene calls are TRBV9 and TRBJ1-6; D unclear. There are 15 residues in the CDR3. V lost 3 bases and J lost 0, with 7 bases in between. Germline-derived CDR1 and CDR2 are SGDLS and YYNGEE. The CDR3 DNA is TGTGCCAGCAGCGCCTTAAGCTCCTATAATTCACCCCTCCACTTT. It translates to CASSALSSYNSPLHF.

The chain links TRBV19 to TRBJ1-2; 8 bases match TRBD1. CDR1 and CDR2 (germline): LNHDA, SQIVND (reference sequence). The CDR3 consists of 16 residues. With V trimmed by 5 bases and J by 2 bases, 10 bases remained unmatched. CDR3 in amino acids: CASSDDDRGINYGYTF. The CDR3 nucleotides read TGTGCCAGTAGTGACGATGACAGGGGCATCAACTATGGCTACACCTTC.

The chain's CDR3 is CASSQEGSGANVLTF. Here the CDR3 DNA reads TGCGCCAGCAGCCAAGAGGGGTCTGGGGCCAACGTCCTGACTTTC. This chain links TRBV4-1 with TRBJ2-6; no firm D call. CDR1 and CDR2 from the germline V gene are MGHRA and YSYEKL. Trimming shortened V by 0 bases and J by 1 base, and 4 bases separated the two germline ends. The CDR3 extends over 15 amino acids.

This clone has only one observation. The rearrangement joins TRBV7-3 to TRBJ2-7; D may be TRBD1 (5 bases). Germline CDR1 reads SGHTA; CDR2 reads FQGTGA. V was pared by 5 bases and J by 1 base, with 18 bases between. The CDR3 sequence is 16 residues long. CDR3 DNA sequence: TGTGCCAGCAGCCCTTCTGGGGCCCACTCTTCCTACGAGCAGTACTTC. It encodes CASSPSGAHSSYEQYF. Combining the CDR3 with reference TRBV7-3 and TRBJ2-7 gives the whole variable domain GAGVSQTPSNKVTEKGKYVELRCDPISGHTALYWYRQSLGQGPEFLIYFQGTGAADDSGLPNDRFFAVRPEGSVSTLKIQRTERGDSAVYLCASSPSGAHSSYEQYFGPGTRLTVT.

The chain is built from TRBV19 and TRBJ2-1, with 8 bases fitting TRBD2. Germline CDR1 and CDR2: LNHDA and SQIVND (reference sequence). Germline trimming cut 0 bases from V and 5 bases from J; bases unmatched to any gene: 3. The CDR3 contains 15 residues. Here the CDR3 reads CASSIDGGGNNEQFF. The CDR3 bases are TGTGCCAGTAGTATAGACGGGGGGGGAAACAATGAGCAGTTCTTC.

The chain recombines TRBV7-2 with TRBJ2-2; D is ambiguous. This CDR3 region has 16 residues. The V end was cut by 1 base, the J end by 0 bases, with 9 bases between. CDR1 is SGHTA and CDR2 is FQGNSA in the germline V gene. The CDR3: CASSLGWQANTGELFF. The CDR3 nucleotides read TGTGCCAGCAGCTTAGGTTGGCAGGCGAACACCGGGGAGCTGTTTTTT.

V gene TRBV7-6 combines with J gene TRBJ1-4; D is unresolved. The CDR3 has 15 amino acids. Trimming removed 5 bases at V and 8 bases at J, with 18 bases between. Germline V gene sequence: CDR1 SGHVS, CDR2 FNYEAQ. This chain's CDR3 is CASSPRLRYEEKLFF. In DNA form, the CDR3 reads TGTGCCAGCAGCCCCCGGTTACGGTACGAGGAAAAACTGTTTTTT.

The genes are TRBV14 and TRBJ1-1; unclear D gene. V was cut by 0 bases and J by 2 bases, with 10 bases left in between. Looked up from germline, CDR1 is SGHDN and CDR2 is FVKESK. The CDR3 is made up of 15 amino acids. In DNA, the CDR3 is TGTGCCAGCAGCCAAGAGCCGAACAGCAACACTGAAGCTTTCTTT. Encoded protein: CASSQEPNSNTEAFF.

Comment on this clone: At one boundary the junction diverges from the germline segment, which might be a read error. The gene calls are TRBV14 and TRBJ2-7; D gene unclear. CDR3 length equals 12 residues. CDR1 SGHDN and CDR2 FVKESK come from the germline V gene. In DNA, the CDR3 is TGTGCCAGCAGCCAAGGCTCCCACGAGCAGTACTTC. This codes for CASSQGSHEQYF.

The V call is TRBV30, the J call TRBJ2-3; a weak D match, TRBD2 (5 bases). The germline gives CDR1 GTSNPN, CDR2 SVGIG (reference sequence). This CDR3 has 22 amino acids. V lost 4 bases and J lost 0, with 35 bases in between. CDR3 nucleotides: TGTGCCTGGATCAAAGCGCTCGGGGTGAAGGACCCCCGCTCTACTAGCACAGATACGCAGTATTTT. This encodes CAWIKALGVKDPRSTSTDTQYF.

This sequence joins TRBV4-3 and TRBJ2-3; 7 bases match TRBD2. The CDR3 has 22 amino acids. Looked up from germline, CDR1 is LGHNA and CDR2 is YSLEER. The ends lost 0 bases at V and 0 bases at J; junction bases unmatched: 21. The CDR3 protein is CASSQDEEGGGPPVRSTDTQYF. The CDR3 DNA reads as TGCGCCAGCAGCCAAGATGAAGAAGGCGGGGGACCACCTGTAAGGAGCACAGATACGCAGTATTTT.

This chain connects TRBV21-1 to TRBJ1-2. TRBV21-1 is noted as a pseudogene. The CDR3 contains 13 residues. The CDR3, as DNA: TGTGCCAGCAGCAAACTAAAGAAGATTGGCTACACCTTC. Its translation is CASSKLKKIGYTF.

This clone was seen once. The gene calls are TRBV28 and TRBJ2-2, with D possibly called TRBD1 or TRBD2 (6 bases each). The germline V gene encodes CDR1 MDHEN and CDR2 SYDVKM. The CDR3 has 15 amino acids. The V gene lost 2 bases and the J gene lost 2 bases, with 9 bases spanning the gap. The CDR3 DNA sequence: TGTGCCAGCAGTTTAAGGGGGGTTAACACCGGGGAGCTGTTTTTT. Residues: CASSLRGVNTGELFF.

CDR3 sequence reads: CASSQETGSGNTIYF. The CDR3 coding sequence is TGCGCCAGCAGCCAAGAGACAGGATCTGGAAACACCATATATTTT. The J gene is TRBJ1-3, the V gene TRBV4-1; D possibly corresponds to TRBD1 (6 bases). In germline, CDR1 is MGHRA, CDR2 YSYEKL. Trimming cost V 0 bases and J 1 base, with 7 bases left between them. The CDR3 extends over 15 amino acids.

The chain combines TRBV12-5 with TRBJ2-3; 14 nucleotides line up with TRBD2. This CDR3 comprises 20 residues. Trimming at V came to 2 bases and at J to 1 base, leaving 11 bases not matched to a gene. Germline V gene sequence: CDR1 LGHNT, CDR2 FRNRAP. The CDR3 sequence: CASGLSLLTSGGEGTDTQYF. The CDR3 DNA follows: TGTGCTAGTGGTTTGTCCCTCCTGACTAGCGGGGGGGAGGGCACAGATACGCAGTATTTT.

The sample holds one count of this clone. This rearrangement joins TRBV14 to TRBJ2-1; TRBD2 aligns across 9 bases. Unmatched junction bases numbered 19, after V lost 1 base and J lost 6 bases. The germline gives CDR1 SGHDN, CDR2 FVKESK. This CDR3 has 20 residues. The CDR3 bases are TGTGCCAGCAGCCAAGGAAGAGACCCCCCGGGACTAGCCCTGCTCAATGAGCAGTTCTTC. It specifies CASSQGRDPPGLALLNEQFF.

V usage is TRBV5-1 and J usage is TRBJ2-1; 7 nucleotides agree with TRBD2. With 7 bases clipped from V and 0 bases from J, the junction kept 7 bases outside the gene matches. Per germline, CDR1 SGHRS and CDR2 YFSETQ. The length of the CDR3 is 15 residues. The CDR3 loop is CASRKVAGSYNEQFF. In DNA, the CDR3 is TGCGCCAGCCGTAAGGTAGCGGGCTCCTACAATGAGCAGTTCTTC.

This rearrangement joins TRBV11-2 to TRBJ2-1, with TRBD1 identical over 8 bases. Germline V gives CDR1 SGHAT, CDR2 FQNNGV. With 3 bases clipped from V and 5 bases from J, the junction kept 6 bases outside the gene matches. The CDR3 runs 15 residues. CDR3 DNA sequence: TGTGCCAGCAGCTTGGTGAAGGACAGGGACAATGAGCAGTTCTTC. It encodes CASSLVKDRDNEQFF.

The chain links TRBV7-2 to TRBJ2-7, with TRBD1 matching 7 bases. Trimming at V came to 5 bases and at J to 0 bases, leaving 4 bases not matched to a gene. Germline V gene lookup returns CDR1 SGHTA and CDR2 FQGNSA. The CDR3 length is 14 residues. The CDR3, as DNA: TGTGCCAGCAGCCCGACAGGGAGCTCCTACGAGCAGTACTTC. It translates to CASSPTGSSYEQYF.

The CDR3 region is CASSLRVRPRNLNYGYTF. DNA for the CDR3: TGCGCCAGCAGCCTAAGGGTCCGGCCTAGAAACTTAAACTATGGCTACACCTTC. The J gene is TRBJ1-2, the V gene TRBV4-1; D not certain. Germline loops: CDR1 MGHRA, CDR2 YSYEKL. The CDR3 covers 18 residues. The ends were cut back, 4 bases at V and 2 bases at J, with 23 bases in the middle.

The rearrangement uses TRBV4-3 and TRBJ2-7; TRBD2 agrees at 11 bases. J was trimmed by 1 base and V by 2 bases; bases with no gene match: 4. Germline CDR1 LGHNA, CDR2 YSLEER. CDR3 length: 16 amino acids. The CDR3 sequence: CASSQILAGESYEQYF. The CDR3 region has the DNA TGCGCCAGCAGCCAAATACTAGCGGGGGAGTCCTACGAGCAGTACTTC.

The chain joins TRBV7-2 to TRBJ2-3, with 8 nucleotides matching TRBD2. The length of the CDR3 is 18 residues. Germline CDR1 SGHTA, CDR2 FQGNSA. J lost 5 bases, V lost 5 bases, and 18 bases had no gene match. The CDR3 loop reads CASSPARPGLDLLDTQYF. CDR3 sequence (DNA): TGTGCCAGCAGCCCAGCGAGACCGGGACTAGACCTTTTAGATACGCAGTATTTT.

The chain recombines TRBV7-7 with TRBJ2-5; D is unclear. The CDR3 contains 13 residues. Germline V CDR1 and CDR2: SSHAT, FNYEAQ (reference sequence). Trimming stripped 5 bases from V and 5 bases from J, with 12 bases between. CDR3 sequence reads: CASSAQPQETQYF. In DNA, the CDR3 is TGTGCCAGCAGCGCGCAACCCCAGGAGACCCAGTACTTC. Full variable domain (missing parts from reference TRBV7-7 and TRBJ2-5): GAGVSQSPRYKVTKRGQDVTLRCDPISSHATLYWYQQALGQGPEFLTYFNYEAQPDKSGLPSDRFSAERPEGSISTLTIQRTEQRDSAMYRCASSAQPQETQYFGPGTRLLVL.

The chain couples TRBV12-5 to TRBJ2-7; tentatively, D is TRBD1 (5 bases). CDR3 length: 20 residues. Trimming pared 5 bases from V and 3 bases from J, leaving 32 bases between. The V gene's germline CDR1 is LGHNT and CDR2 FRNRAP. CDR3 region: CASGRADRWGEHTNNYEQYF. The CDR3 bases are TGTGCTAGTGGTCGCGCCGATAGGTGGGGCGAGCACACAAATAACTACGAGCAGTACTTC.

This rearrangement joins TRBV5-1 to TRBJ2-7; 9 bases are a match to TRBD2. The germline V gene has CDR1 SGHRS and CDR2 YFSETQ. Losses at the gene ends were 3 bases for V and 2 bases for J; bases not matched to a gene: 12. This CDR3 contains 17 residues. This CDR3 is CASSSGLAILPAYEQYF. Written as DNA, the CDR3 is TGCGCCAGCAGCTCAGGACTAGCGATCCTTCCAGCCTACGAGCAGTACTTC.